This TCR beta chain was profiled in a study of blood T cell repertoires in COVID-19. The overall study: Samples taken during acute and convalescent COVID-19 were collected in the United States, Italy and Spain. In each case, the material was cDNA or gDNA derived from T cells, B-cell-depleted T cells, or PBMCs.

In the original workflow: Amplification from reference gene primers served as the basis for estimated nucleated cell counts. Some clones are missing from TCRdb's copy, which holds only in-frame ones; the method was immunoSEQ multiplex PCR. That table furnishes V, J and clone size, whereas the DNA furnished D and trimming. Of about 98,000 clones in the sample, approximately 86% were seen once. Losses at the gene ends were 3 bases for V and 7 bases for J; bases not matched to a gene: 4. This CDR3 has 14 residues. CDR1 is WNHNN and CDR2 is SYGVQD in the germline V gene (reference sequence). The sequencing input was peripheral blood. This TCR was recovered from a man aged 45-65 years with acute or convalescent COVID-19. The V call is TRBV10-1, the J call TRBJ2-2; 8 nucleotides match TRBD1. CDR3: CASSEDRGVGELFF. In DNA form, the CDR3 reads TGCGCCAGCAGTGAAGACAGGGGCGTCGGGGAGCTGTTTTTT.